This TCR beta chain is from a study of T cell responses to AZD1222 COVID-19 vaccine. Overall study findings and caveats: Breadth and depth of Spike-specific TCRs rose after two AZD1222 doses. Spike-spanning, vaccine-associated CD4 TCRs were dominant at 160-218 and 743-854. At baseline, seropositivity was found in only 5 to 7 AZD1222 recipients.

Regarding this clone: Its target is not known.

This table comes from immunoSEQ multiplex PCR, and its TCRdb copy is limited to in-frame clones, with some not included. The sample includes tens of thousands of clones, roughly 89% of them seen just once. CDR1 and CDR2 (germline): MNHEY, SVGAGI. The germline V and J ends were trimmed by 6 bases and 1 base, with 9 bases remaining between them. The CDR3 loop spans 13 amino acids. The rearrangement joins TRBV6-5 to TRBJ1-1; the D is unclear. This receptor was obtained from an adult in good health. Source: peripheral blood, taken on day 0 of AZD1222 vaccination. The CDR3 region is CASSRTANTEAFF. The CDR3 bases are TGTGCCAGCAGCCGGACGGCGAACACTGAAGCTTTCTTT.